The 20 T cell receptor beta chains below were found in one sample sequenced in a study of blood T cell repertoires in COVID-19. Generated by immunoSEQ multiplex PCR, the TCRdb table keeps only in-frame clones and is missing some. Seen here are about 58,000 clones, 75% to 85% observed once, and the top ten hold 32%. Sequencing used peripheral blood. The receptors were gathered from a human donor in a cohort sampled during active COVID-19.

This clone was observed once. The chain recombines TRBV20-1 with TRBJ1-4; D ambiguous. From germline, CDR1 is DFQATT and CDR2 SNEGSKA (reference sequence). This CDR3 is 9 amino acids long. CDR3 sequence (DNA): TGCAGGTACTATGAAAAACTGTTTTTT. As protein: CRYYEKLFF.

V usage is TRBV6-5 and J usage is TRBJ2-5; D not certain. CDR1 is MNHEY and CDR2 is SVGAGI in the germline V gene. Trimming cost V 6 bases and J 2 bases, with 4 bases left between them. This CDR3 region has 11 residues. The CDR3: CASSRQETQYF. The CDR3 DNA is TGTGCCAGCAGCCGTCAAGAGACCCAGTACTTC.

The rearrangement uses TRBV18 and TRBJ2-2; maybe TRBD1 (6 bases). Trimming took 4 bases from V and 0 from J, leaving 12 bases between them. Germline CDR1 KGHSH, CDR2 LQKENI. This CDR3 contains 16 residues. Here the CDR3 reads CASSRQRGTNTGELFF. CDR3 bases: TGTGCCAGCTCACGACAAAGGGGGACGAACACCGGGGAGCTGTTTTTT.

The chain couples TRBV9 to TRBJ2-1; possible D gene TRBD2, 6 bases. Trimming took 7 bases from V and 0 from J, leaving 14 bases between them. The CDR3 totals 15 residues. CDR1 SGDLS and CDR2 YYNGEE come from the germline V gene. The chain's CDR3 is CASGGADSSYNEQFF. The CDR3, as DNA: TGTGCCAGCGGCGGGGCCGATAGCTCCTACAATGAGCAGTTCTTC.

The genes are TRBV5-1 and TRBJ2-1, with TRBD2 matching over 7 bases. In germline, CDR1 is SGHRS, CDR2 YFSETQ. The CDR3 has 16 residues. With V trimmed by 3 bases and J by 0 bases, 6 bases remained unmatched. The DNA of the CDR3 is TGCGCCAGCAGCTCAGCTAGCGGTAGCTCCTACAATGAGCAGTTCTTC. Its translation: CASSSASGSSYNEQFF.

On this clone itself: Its ends do not fully match the called genes, so a read error is possible. This sequence joins TRBV12-3 or TRBV12-4 and TRBJ1-2; D ambiguous. The CDR3 length is 13 residues. This chain's CDR3 is CAGSPRAGLGYTF. The CDR3, as DNA: TGTGCCGGCAGTCCCCGGGCGGGCTTGGGCTACACCTTC.

The chain carries TRBV5-5 and TRBJ2-7; possibly TRBD1 for D (6 bases). The CDR3 length is 15 residues. Looked up from germline, CDR1 is SGHKS and CDR2 is YYEKEE (reference sequence). V lost 4 bases, J lost 2 bases, and 16 bases lay in between. The CDR3 spells CASSPSAQGPYEQYF. CDR3 coding DNA: TGTGCCAGCAGCCCCTCGGCACAGGGACCCTACGAGCAGTACTTC.

The rearrangement joins TRBV25-1 to TRBJ1-6; 10 nucleotides line up with TRBD1. Trimming took 7 bases from V and 7 from J; bases not matched to a gene: 1. The germline V gene has CDR1 MGHDK and CDR2 SYGVNS. The CDR3 runs to 13 residues. CDR3 sequence: CASMGQGNSPLHF. In DNA form, the CDR3 reads TGTGCCAGCATGGGACAGGGGAATTCACCCCTCCACTTT. Full variable domain (missing parts from reference TRBV25-1 and TRBJ1-6): EADIYQTPRYLVIGTGKKITLECSQTMGHDKMYWYQQDPGMELHLIHYSYGVNSTEKGDLSSESTVSRIRTEHFPLTLESARPSHTSQYLCASMGQGNSPLHFGNGTRLTVT.

The V and J genes are TRBV10-3 and TRBJ1-1; no firm D call. Deletions cut 2 bases from V and 3 bases from J, with 4 bases between. The germline V gene has CDR1 ENHRY and CDR2 SYGVKD. The CDR3 loop spans 12 amino acids. The CDR3 coding sequence is TGTGCCATCAGTGAGCCCGACACTGAAGCTTTCTTT. Translating gives CAISEPDTEAFF.

This clone was recorded a few times. The chain couples TRBV28 to TRBJ1-1, with D possibly matching TRBD1 (6 bases). This CDR3 is built from 14 residues. Germline V gene data show CDR1 as MDHEN and CDR2 as SYDVKM. V lost 5 bases, J lost 2 bases, and 12 bases lay in between. The CDR3 spells CASSQGQPNTEAFF. The CDR3 DNA follows: TGTGCCAGCAGTCAAGGACAGCCTAACACTGAAGCTTTCTTT.

This chain links TRBV7-3 with TRBJ2-6, with a tentative D call TRBD2 (6 bases). Germline assignment: CDR1 SGHTA and CDR2 FQGTGA. The CDR3 contains 13 residues. Trimming cost V 4 bases and J 11 bases, with 12 bases left between them. CDR3 sequence reads: CASSSGPSDVLTF. CDR3 in DNA: TGTGCCAGCAGCTCTGGACCTAGCGACGTCCTGACTTTC.

The V and J genes are TRBV6-1 and TRBJ1-1, with D hard to call. Germline values: CDR1 MNHNS, CDR2 SASEGT. V lost 1 base and J 4 bases, leaving 10 bases between the germline ends. The CDR3 is 14 amino acids. CDR3 bases: TGTGCCAGCAGTGAAGTGGGCGCGGGCACTGAAGCTTTCTTT. As protein: CASSEVGAGTEAFF.

V usage is TRBV12-3 or TRBV12-4 and J usage is TRBJ1-5; D not certain. Trimming removed 6 bases from V and 9 bases from J, with 12 bases in between. This CDR3 is built from 12 residues. The CDR3 loop reads CASRSTAGPQHF. DNA for the CDR3: TGTGCCAGCAGATCCACGGCGGGGCCCCAGCATTTT.

In this sample, this clone turned up a few times. This chain joins TRBV19 and TRBJ1-4; unclear D gene. This CDR3 is 13 amino acids long. In germline, CDR1 is LNHDA, CDR2 SQIVND (reference sequence). Trimming removed 6 bases from V and 8 bases from J, with 13 bases in between. This CDR3 is CASSQRLGEKLFF. CDR3 sequence (DNA): TGTGCCAGTAGCCAAAGACTTGGGGAAAAACTGTTTTTT.

The chain has TRBV28 and TRBJ2-1, with unresolved D. Trimming cost V 7 bases and J 5 bases, with 6 bases left between them. Germline V gene lookup returns CDR1 MDHEN and CDR2 SYDVKM. This CDR3 has 11 amino acids. CDR3 nucleotide sequence: TGTGCCAGCAAGCTTGACAATGAGCAGTTCTTC. It encodes CASKLDNEQFF.

This clone was found a few times. The chain carries TRBV18 and TRBJ2-7; TRBD2 is a possible D gene (5 bases). Germline values: CDR1 KGHSH, CDR2 LQKENI. This CDR3 is built from 12 residues. Trimming shortened V by 6 bases and J by 4 bases, and 10 bases separated the two germline ends. This CDR3 reads CASSRRTYEQYF. In DNA, the CDR3 is TGTGCCAGCTCCCGCAGGACTTACGAGCAGTACTTC.

The chain joins TRBV19 to TRBJ1-2; 7 bases map to TRBD1. In germline, CDR1 is LNHDA, CDR2 SQIVND (reference sequence). The length of the CDR3 is 13 residues. The J segment lost 8 bases and the V segment lost 3 bases, leaving 6 bases of the junction unmatched. CDR3 loop: CASSISTGEGYTF. The CDR3 DNA reads TGTGCCAGTAGTATTTCAACAGGGGAAGGCTACACCTTC.

This clone has just a few counts. The chain is built from TRBV14 and TRBJ1-1; D remains unclear. V lost 4 bases and J 8 bases, leaving 14 bases between the germline ends. Germline V gene data show CDR1 as SGHDN and CDR2 as FVKESK. The CDR3 loop spans 13 amino acids. This CDR3 reads CASSLRWAEEAFF. The CDR3 DNA follows: TGTGCCAGCAGCCTTCGGTGGGCAGAAGAAGCTTTCTTT. Together with reference TRBV14 and TRBJ1-1, the CDR3 gives the full variable domain: EAGVTQFPSHSVIEKGQTVTLRCDPISGHDNLYWYRRVMGKEIKFLLHFVKESKQDESGMPNNRFLAERTGGTYSTLKVQPAELEDSGVYFCASSLRWAEEAFFGQGTRLTVV.

The rearrangement joins TRBV6-5 to TRBJ1-5, with 7 bases fitting TRBD1. The CDR3 consists of 14 residues. The germline V gene has CDR1 MNHEY and CDR2 SVGAGI. Losses at the gene ends were 7 bases for V and 4 bases for J; bases not matched to a gene: 7. The CDR3 sequence is CASKGQANNQPQHF. For the CDR3, the DNA is TGTGCCAGCAAAGGACAGGCCAATAATCAGCCCCAGCATTTT.

This sequence joins TRBV11-2 and TRBJ1-1; 8 bases align to TRBD1. The CDR3 is 15 residues long. Unmatched junction bases numbered 5, after V lost 0 bases and J lost 5 bases. The germline V gene encodes CDR1 SGHAT and CDR2 FQNNGV. Written as DNA, the CDR3 is TGTGCCAGCAGCTTAGATTCAGGGGGCTTTACTGAAGCTTTCTTT. Amino acid sequence: CASSLDSGGFTEAFF.